This TCR beta chain was captured by sequencing in a study of T cells in Graves' hyperthyroidism and ophthalmopathy. This CDR3 region has 15 residues. Germline V gene lookup returns CDR1 SQVTM and CDR2 ANQGSEA. J gave up 1 base and V 6 bases, and 11 bases lay outside the gene matches. As for this clonotype: Possible read error: a much larger clone is one base away.

RNA transcripts were the template for amplifying TCR beta CDR3 regions. During a first-round RT-PCR of the TCR CDR3, the HTBI primer set was used. A single record per CDR3 protein comes from TCRdb applying MiXCR to the multiplex PCR reads. Among about 360,000 distinct CDR3 sequences listed, 15% to 19% were seen once. Sequencing was done on a sample of blood. The J gene is TRBJ2-7, the V gene TRBV29-1, with TRBD2 matching over 8 bases. The TCR was taken from a woman under 30 with Graves' hyperthyroidism that later progressed to Graves' ophthalmopathy. The CDR3 nucleotides read TGCAGCGTACCAGGACCAGCGGGAGAATCCTACGAGCAGTACTTC. This codes for CSVPGPAGESYEQYF.